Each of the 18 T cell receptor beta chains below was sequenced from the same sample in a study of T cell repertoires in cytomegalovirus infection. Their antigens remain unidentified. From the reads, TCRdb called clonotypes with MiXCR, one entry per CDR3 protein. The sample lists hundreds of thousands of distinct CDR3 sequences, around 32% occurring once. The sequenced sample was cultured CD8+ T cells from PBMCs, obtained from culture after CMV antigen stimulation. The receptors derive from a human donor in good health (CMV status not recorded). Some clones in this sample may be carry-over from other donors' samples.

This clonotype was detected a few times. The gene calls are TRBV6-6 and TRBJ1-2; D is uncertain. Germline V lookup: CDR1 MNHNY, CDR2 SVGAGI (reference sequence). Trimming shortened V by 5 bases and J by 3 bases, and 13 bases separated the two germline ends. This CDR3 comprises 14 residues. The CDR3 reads CASSITTGDYGYTF. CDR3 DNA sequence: TGTGCCAGCAGTATAACGACGGGAGACTATGGCTACACCTTC.

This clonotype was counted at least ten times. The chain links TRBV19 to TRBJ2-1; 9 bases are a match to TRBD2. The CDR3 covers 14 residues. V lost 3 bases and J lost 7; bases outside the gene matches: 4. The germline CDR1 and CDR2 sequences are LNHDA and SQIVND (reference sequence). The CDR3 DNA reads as TGTGCCAGTAGTATTATCAGCGGGGGGAATGAGCAGTTCTTC. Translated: CASSIISGGNEQFF.

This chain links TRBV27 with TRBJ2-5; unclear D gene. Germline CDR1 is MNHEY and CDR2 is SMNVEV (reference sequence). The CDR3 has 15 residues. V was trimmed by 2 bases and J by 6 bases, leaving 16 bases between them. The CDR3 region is CASSLSDSLTQTQYF. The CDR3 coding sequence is TGTGCCAGCAGTTTAAGTGACTCTCTTACACAGACCCAGTACTTC.

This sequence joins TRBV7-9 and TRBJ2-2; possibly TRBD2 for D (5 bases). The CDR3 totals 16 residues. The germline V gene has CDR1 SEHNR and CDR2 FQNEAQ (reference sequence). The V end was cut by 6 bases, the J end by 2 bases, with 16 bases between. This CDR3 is CASSTGPGVNTGELFF. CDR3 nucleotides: TGTGCCAGCAGTACCGGACCCGGGGTTAACACCGGGGAGCTGTTTTTT. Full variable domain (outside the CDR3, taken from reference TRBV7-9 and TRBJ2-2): DTGVSQNPRHKITKRGQNVTFRCDPISEHNRLYWYRQTLGQGPEFLTYFQNEAQLEKSRLLSDRFSAERPKGSFSTLEIQRTEQGDSAMYLCASSTGPGVNTGELFFGEGSRLTVL.

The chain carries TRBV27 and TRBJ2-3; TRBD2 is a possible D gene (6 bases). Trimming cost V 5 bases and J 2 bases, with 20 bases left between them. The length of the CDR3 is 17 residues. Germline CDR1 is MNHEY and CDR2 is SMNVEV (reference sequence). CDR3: CASSGGRRQRVTDTQYF. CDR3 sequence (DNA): TGTGCCAGCAGTGGGGGGAGACGACAGAGGGTCACAGATACGCAGTATTTT.

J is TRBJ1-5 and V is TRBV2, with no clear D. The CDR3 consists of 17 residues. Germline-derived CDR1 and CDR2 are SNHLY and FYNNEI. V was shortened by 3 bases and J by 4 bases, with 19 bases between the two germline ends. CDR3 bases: TGTGCCAGCAGTGACGAGGAGGGAAAGGGTGTGAATCAGCCCCAGCATTTT. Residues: CASSDEEGKGVNQPQHF.

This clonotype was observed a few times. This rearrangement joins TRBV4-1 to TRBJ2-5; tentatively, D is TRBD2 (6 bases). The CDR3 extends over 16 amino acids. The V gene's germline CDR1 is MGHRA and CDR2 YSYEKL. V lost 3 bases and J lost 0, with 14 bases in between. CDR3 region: CASSHRAVADQETQYF. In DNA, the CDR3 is TGCGCCAGCAGCCACCGAGCGGTAGCGGACCAAGAGACCCAGTACTTC.

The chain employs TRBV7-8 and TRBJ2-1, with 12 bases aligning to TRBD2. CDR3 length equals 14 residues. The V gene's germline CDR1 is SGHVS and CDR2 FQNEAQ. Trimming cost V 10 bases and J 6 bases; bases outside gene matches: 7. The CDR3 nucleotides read TGTGCCATCTCGCTAGCGGGGGGGCCCAATGAGCAGTTCTTC. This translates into CAISLAGGPNEQFF. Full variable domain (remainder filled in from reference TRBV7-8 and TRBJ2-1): GAGVSQSPRYKVAKRGQDVALRCDPISGHVSLFWYQQALGQGPEFLTYFQNEAQLDKSGLPSDRFFAERPEGSVSTLKIQRTQQEDSAVYLCAISLAGGPNEQFFGPGTRLTVL.

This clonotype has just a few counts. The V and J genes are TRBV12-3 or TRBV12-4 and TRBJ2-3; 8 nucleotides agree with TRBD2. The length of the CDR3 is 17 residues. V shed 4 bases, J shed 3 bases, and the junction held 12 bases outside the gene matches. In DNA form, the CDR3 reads TGTGCCAGCAGTTCCGCATTAGGACTAGCAGTAACAGATACGCAGTATTTT. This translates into CASSSALGLAVTDTQYF.

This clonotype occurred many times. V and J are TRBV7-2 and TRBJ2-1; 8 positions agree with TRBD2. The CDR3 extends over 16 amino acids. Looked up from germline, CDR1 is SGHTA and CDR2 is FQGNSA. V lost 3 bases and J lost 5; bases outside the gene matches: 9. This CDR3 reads CASSLLSGGLDNEQFF. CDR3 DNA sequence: TGTGCCAGCAGCTTGTTGAGCGGGGGCCTAGACAATGAGCAGTTCTTC.

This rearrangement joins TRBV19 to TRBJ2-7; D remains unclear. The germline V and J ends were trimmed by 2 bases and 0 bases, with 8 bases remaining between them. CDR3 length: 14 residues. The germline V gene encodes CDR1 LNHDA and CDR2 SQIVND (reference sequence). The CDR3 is CASSIQDGSYEQYF. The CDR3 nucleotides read TGTGCCAGTAGTATACAGGACGGCTCCTACGAGCAGTACTTC.

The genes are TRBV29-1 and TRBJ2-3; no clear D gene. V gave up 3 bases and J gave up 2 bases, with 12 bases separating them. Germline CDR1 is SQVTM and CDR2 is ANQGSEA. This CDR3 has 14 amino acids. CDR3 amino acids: CSVDSTPSTDTQYF. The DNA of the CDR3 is TGCAGCGTTGATTCTACACCCTCCACAGATACGCAGTATTTT.

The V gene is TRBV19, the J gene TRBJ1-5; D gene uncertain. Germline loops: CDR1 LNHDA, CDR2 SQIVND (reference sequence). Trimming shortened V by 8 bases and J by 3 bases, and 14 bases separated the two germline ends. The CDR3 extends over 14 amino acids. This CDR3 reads CASENTDPNQPQHF. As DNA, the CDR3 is TGTGCCAGTGAGAACACCGACCCCAATCAGCCCCAGCATTTT. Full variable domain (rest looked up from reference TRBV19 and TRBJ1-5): DGGITQSPKYLFRKEGQNVTLSCEQNLNHDAMYWYRQDPGQGLRLIYYSQIVNDFQKGDIAEGYSVSREKKESFPLTVTSAQKNPTAFYLCASENTDPNQPQHFGDGTRLSIL.

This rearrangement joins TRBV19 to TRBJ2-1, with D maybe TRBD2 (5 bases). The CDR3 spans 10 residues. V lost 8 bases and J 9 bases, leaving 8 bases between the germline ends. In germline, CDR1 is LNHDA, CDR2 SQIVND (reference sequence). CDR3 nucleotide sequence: TGTGCCAGTGCCGGGATTGAGCAGTTCTTC. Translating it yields CASAGIEQFF.

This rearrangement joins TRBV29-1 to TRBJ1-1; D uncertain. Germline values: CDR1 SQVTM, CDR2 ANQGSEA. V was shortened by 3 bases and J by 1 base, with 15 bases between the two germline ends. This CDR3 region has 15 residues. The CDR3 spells CSVDSGRRPNTEAFF. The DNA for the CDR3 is TGCAGCGTTGACTCGGGCCGTCGCCCGAACACTGAAGCTTTCTTT.

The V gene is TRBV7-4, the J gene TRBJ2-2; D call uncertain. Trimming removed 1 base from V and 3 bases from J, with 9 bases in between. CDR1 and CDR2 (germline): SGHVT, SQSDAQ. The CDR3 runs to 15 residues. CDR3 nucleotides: TGTGCCAGCAGCTTAGAGCACAGTCACACCGGGGAGCTGTTTTTT. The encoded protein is CASSLEHSHTGELFF.

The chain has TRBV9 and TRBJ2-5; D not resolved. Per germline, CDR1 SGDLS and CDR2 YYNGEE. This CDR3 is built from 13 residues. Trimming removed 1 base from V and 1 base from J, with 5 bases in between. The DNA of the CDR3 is TGTGCCAGCAGCGTATCCCGCCAAGAGACCCAGTACTTC. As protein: CASSVSRQETQYF.

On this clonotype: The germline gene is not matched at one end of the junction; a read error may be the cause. As DNA, the CDR3 is TGTGCCACGACTAGCGGGGGGCACACACATACGCAGTATTTT. The encoded protein is CATTSGGHTHTQYF. This sequence joins TRBV10-3 and TRBJ2-3, with 13 nucleotides matching TRBD2. The CDR3 has 14 amino acids. Germline lookup yields CDR1 ENHRY and CDR2 SYGVKD.